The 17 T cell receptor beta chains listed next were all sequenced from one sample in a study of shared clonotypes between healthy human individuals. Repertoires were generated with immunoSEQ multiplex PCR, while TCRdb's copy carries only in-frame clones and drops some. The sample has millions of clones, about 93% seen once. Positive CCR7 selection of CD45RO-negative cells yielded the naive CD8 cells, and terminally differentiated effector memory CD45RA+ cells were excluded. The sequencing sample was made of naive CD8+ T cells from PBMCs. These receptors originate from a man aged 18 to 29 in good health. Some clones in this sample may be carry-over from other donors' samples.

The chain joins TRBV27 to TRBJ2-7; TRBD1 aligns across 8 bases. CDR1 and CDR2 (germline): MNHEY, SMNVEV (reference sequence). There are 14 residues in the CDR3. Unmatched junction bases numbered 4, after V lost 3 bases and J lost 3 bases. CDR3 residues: CASSFGTGFYEQYF. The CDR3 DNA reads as TGTGCCAGCAGTTTTGGGACAGGATTCTACGAGCAGTACTTC.

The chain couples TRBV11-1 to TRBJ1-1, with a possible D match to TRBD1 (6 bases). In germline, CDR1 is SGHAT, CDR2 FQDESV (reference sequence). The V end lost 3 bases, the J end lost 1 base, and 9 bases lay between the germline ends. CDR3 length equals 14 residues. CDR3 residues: CASSFRGGNTEAFF. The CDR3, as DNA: TGTGCCAGCAGCTTCAGGGGTGGGAACACTGAAGCTTTCTTT.

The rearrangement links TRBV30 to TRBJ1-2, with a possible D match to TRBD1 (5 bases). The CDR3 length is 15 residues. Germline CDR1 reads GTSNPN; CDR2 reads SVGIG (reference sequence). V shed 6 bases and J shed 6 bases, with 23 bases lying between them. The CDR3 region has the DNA TGTGCCTGCGCCCGGGACGGAATATTTTATGATGGCTACACCTTC. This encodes CACARDGIFYDGYTF.

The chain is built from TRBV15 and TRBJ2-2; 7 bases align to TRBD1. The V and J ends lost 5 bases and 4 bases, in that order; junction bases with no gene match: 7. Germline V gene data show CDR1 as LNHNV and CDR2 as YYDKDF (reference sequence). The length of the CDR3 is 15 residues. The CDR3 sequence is CATSPEGASTGELFF. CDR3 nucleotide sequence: TGTGCCACCAGCCCAGAGGGGGCTAGCACCGGGGAGCTGTTTTTT.

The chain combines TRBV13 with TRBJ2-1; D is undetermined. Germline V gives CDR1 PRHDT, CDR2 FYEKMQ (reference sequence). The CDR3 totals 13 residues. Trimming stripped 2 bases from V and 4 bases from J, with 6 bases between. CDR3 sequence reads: CASSLNRYNEQFF. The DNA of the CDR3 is TGTGCCAGCAGCTTAAACAGATACAATGAGCAGTTCTTC.

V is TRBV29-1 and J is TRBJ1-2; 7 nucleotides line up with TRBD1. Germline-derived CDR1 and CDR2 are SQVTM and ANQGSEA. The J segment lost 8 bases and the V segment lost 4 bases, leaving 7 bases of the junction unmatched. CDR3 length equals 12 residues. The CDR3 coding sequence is TGCAGCGTTGGAGACAGGGCGGACGGCTACACCTTC. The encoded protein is CSVGDRADGYTF.

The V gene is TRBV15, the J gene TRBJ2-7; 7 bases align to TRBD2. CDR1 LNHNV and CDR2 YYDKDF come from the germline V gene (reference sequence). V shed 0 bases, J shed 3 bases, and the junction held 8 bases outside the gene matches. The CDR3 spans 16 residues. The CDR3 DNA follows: TGTGCCACCAGCAGAGATCTGGGGGAGGGCCGCTACGAGCAGTACTTC. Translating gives CATSRDLGEGRYEQYF.

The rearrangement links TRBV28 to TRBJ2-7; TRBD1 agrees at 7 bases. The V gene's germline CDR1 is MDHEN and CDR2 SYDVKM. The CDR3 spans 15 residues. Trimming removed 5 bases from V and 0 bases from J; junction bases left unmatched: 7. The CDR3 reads CASSPGTESSYEQYF. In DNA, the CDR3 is TGTGCCAGCAGTCCCGGGACAGAGAGCTCCTACGAGCAGTACTTC. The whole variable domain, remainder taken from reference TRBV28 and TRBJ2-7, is DVKVTQSSRYLVKRTGEKVFLECVQDMDHENMFWYRQDPGLGLRLIYFSYDVKMKEKGDIPEGYSVSREKKERFSLILESASTNQTSMYLCASSPGTESSYEQYFGPGTRLTVT.

DNA of the CDR3: TGTGCCTGGAGTGGGGTAGGGCCCTACGAGCAGTACTTC. Amino acids: CAWSGVGPYEQYF. The V and J genes are TRBV30 and TRBJ2-7, with D unclear. The CDR3 extends over 13 amino acids. Germline CDR1 and CDR2: GTSNPN and SVGIG (reference sequence). V lost 1 base, J lost 2 bases, and 9 bases lay in between.

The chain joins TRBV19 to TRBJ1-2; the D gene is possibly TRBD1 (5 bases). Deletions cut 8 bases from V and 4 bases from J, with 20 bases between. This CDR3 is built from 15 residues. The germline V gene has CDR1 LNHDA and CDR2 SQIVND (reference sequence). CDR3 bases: TGTGCCAGTCTGCCGACAAGGGACGGACTCTATGGCTACACCTTC. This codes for CASLPTRDGLYGYTF.

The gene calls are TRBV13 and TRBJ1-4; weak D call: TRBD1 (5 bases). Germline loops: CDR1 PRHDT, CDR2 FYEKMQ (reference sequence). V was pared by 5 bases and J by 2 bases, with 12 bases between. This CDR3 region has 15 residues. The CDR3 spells CASSPGRGTNEKLFF. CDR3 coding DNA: TGTGCCAGCAGCCCAGGGAGAGGTACTAATGAAAAACTGTTTTTT.

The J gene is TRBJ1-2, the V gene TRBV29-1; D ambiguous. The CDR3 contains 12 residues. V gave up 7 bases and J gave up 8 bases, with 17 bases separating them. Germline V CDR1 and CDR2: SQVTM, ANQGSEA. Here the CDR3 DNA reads TGCAGCGGCGCTGGCCTTCCGTGGGGCTACACCTTC. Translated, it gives CSGAGLPWGYTF. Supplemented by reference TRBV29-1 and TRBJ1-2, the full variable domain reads SAVISQKPSRDICQRGTSLTIQCQVDSQVTMMFWYRQQPGQSLTLIATANQGSEATYESGFVIDKFPISRPNLTFSTLTVSNMSPEDSSIYLCSGAGLPWGYTFGSGTRLTVV.

The CDR3 sequence: CASSLVSSYSYNEQFF. CDR3 nucleotide sequence: TGTGCCAGCAGCTTAGTTTCTAGCTACTCCTACAATGAGCAGTTCTTC. The V and J genes are TRBV13 and TRBJ2-1, with a possible D match to TRBD2 (5 bases). V shed 1 base and J shed 0 bases, with 10 bases lying between them. Looked up from germline, CDR1 is PRHDT and CDR2 is FYEKMQ (reference sequence). There are 16 residues in the CDR3.

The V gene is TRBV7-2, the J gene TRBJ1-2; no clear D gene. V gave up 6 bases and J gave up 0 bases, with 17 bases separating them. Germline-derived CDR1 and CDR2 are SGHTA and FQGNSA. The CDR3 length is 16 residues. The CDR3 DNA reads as TGTGCCAGCAGGCCCACGCGGCGATTCTCTAACTATGGCTACACCTTC. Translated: CASRPTRRFSNYGYTF. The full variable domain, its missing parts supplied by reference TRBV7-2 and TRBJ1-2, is GAGVSQSPSNKVTEKGKDVELRCDPISGHTALYWYRQSLGQGLEFLIYFQGNSAPDKSGLPSDRFSAERTGGSVSTLTIQRTQQEDSAVYLCASRPTRRFSNYGYTFGSGTRLTVV.

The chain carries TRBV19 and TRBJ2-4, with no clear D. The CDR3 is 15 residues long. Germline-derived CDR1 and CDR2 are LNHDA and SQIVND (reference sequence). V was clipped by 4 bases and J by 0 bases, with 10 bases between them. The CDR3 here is CASSNTGLAKNIQYF. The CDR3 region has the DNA TGTGCCAGTAGTAATACCGGCCTAGCCAAAAACATTCAGTACTTC.

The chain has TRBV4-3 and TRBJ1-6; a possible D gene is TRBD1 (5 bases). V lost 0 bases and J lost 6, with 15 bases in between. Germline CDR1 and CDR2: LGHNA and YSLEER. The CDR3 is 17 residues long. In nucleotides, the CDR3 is TGCGCCAGCAGCCAAGATCCGGGGGTGAGCCTTAATTCACCCCTCCACTTT. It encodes CASSQDPGVSLNSPLHF.

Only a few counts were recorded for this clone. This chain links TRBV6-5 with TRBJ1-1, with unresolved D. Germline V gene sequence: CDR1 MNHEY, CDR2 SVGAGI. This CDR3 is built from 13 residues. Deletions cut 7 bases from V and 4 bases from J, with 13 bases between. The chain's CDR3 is CASTPGRGTEAFF. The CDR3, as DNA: TGTGCCAGCACCCCGGGCCGAGGCACTGAAGCTTTCTTT.